The T cell receptor beta chain described here comes from a study of technical replicates of blood from a handful of donors. Some clones are missing from TCRdb's copy, which holds only in-frame ones; the method was immunoSEQ multiplex PCR. The table shows around 50,000 clones, with roughly 92% occurring only once. Germline assignment: CDR1 MDHEN and CDR2 SYDVKM. The V gene end was trimmed by 4 bases and the J gene end by 12 bases; junction bases not matched to a gene: 20. The CDR3 covers 16 residues. The TCR sequence derives from a human donor in good health. The chain has TRBV28 and TRBJ2-7, with 8 positions matching TRBD1. Sequencing was performed on T cells isolated from PBMCs. Here the CDR3 reads CASSSTGAGGAGRPYF. In nucleotides, the CDR3 is TGTGCCAGCAGTTCCACTGGGGCAGGGGGCGCGGGGCGGCCGTACTTC.